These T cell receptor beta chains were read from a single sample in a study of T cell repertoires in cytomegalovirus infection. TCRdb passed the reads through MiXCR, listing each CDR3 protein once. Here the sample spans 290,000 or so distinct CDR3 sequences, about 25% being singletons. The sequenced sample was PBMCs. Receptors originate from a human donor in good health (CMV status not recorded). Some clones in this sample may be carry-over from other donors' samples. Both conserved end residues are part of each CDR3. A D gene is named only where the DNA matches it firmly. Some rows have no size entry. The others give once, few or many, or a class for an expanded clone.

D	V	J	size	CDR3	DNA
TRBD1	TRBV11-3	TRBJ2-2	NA	CASSFGQGAVTGELFF	TGTGCCAGCAGTTTCGGACAGGGGGCCGTAACCGGGGAGCTGTTTTTT
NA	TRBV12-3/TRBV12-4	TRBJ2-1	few	CASSTGGGLRREQFF	TGTGCCAGCTCTACGGGGGGCGGCCTCCGCCGTGAGCAGTTCTTC
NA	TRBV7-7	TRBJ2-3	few	CASSKGGGPGTDTQYF	TGTGCTAGCAGCAAAGGGGGGGGGCCGGGAACAGATACGCAGTATTTT
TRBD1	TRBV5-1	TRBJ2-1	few	CASGGQGLYNEQFF	TGCGCCAGCGGAGGACAGGGGTTATACAATGAGCAGTTCTTC
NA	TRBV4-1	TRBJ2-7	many	CASSQGSDRLTYEQYF	TGCGCCAGCAGCCAAGGATCAGACAGGTTGACCTACGAGCAGTACTTC
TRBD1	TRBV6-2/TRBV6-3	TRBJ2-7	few	CASSFRRDSVNEQYF	TGTGCCAGCAGTTTTCGCCGGGACAGCGTTAACGAGCAGTACTTC
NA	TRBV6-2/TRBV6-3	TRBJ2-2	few	CASSYYRGNANTGELFF	TGTGCCAGCAGTTACTATCGCGGAAACGCGAACACCGGGGAGCTGTTTTTT
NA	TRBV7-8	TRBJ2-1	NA	CASSLTGGRLSEQFF	TGTGCCAGCAGCTTGACAGGCGGGCGCCTTAGTGAGCAGTTTTTC
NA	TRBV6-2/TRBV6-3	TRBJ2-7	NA	CASSSAGTYEQYF	TGTGCCAGCAGCTCCGCGGGGACCTACGAGCAGTACTTC
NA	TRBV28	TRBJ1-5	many	CASSAGTFGNQPQHF	TGTGCCAGCAGTGCCGGGACATTCGGGAATCAGCCCCAGCATTTT
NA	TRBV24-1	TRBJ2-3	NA	CATPHREDTQYF	TGTGCCACCCCTCACCGGGAGGATACGCAGTATTTT
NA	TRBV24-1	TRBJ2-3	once	CATSDFGVSTDTQYF	TGTGCCACCAGTGATTTTGGGGTCTCCACAGATACGCAGTATTTT
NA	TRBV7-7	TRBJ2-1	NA	CASSLGAASNEQFF	TGTGCTAGCAGCTTAGGAGCAGCTTCCAATGAGCAGTTCTTC
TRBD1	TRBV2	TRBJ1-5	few	CASSEQRTGWNQPQHF	TGTGCCAGCAGTGAACAAAGGACAGGTTGGAATCAGCCCCAGCATTTT
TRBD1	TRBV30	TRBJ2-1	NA	CAYQTGGEAIEQFF	TGTGCCTATCAGACAGGGGGGGAGGCAATAGAGCAGTTCTTC